Detailed here is one T cell receptor (beta chain). One entry per CDR3 protein results from TCRdb running MiXCR on the 5' RACE reads. The table records approximately 62,000 distinct CDR3 sequences, under 15% of them present only once. This entry comes from a study of early T cells in non-severe SARS-CoV-2 infection. The V gene's germline CDR1 is MNHEY and CDR2 SMNVEV (reference sequence). The CDR3 runs to 12 residues. The ends were cut back, 3 bases at V and 9 bases at J, with 9 bases in the middle. The material sequenced was whole blood. The sequence derives from an adult who was a healthcare worker with PCR-confirmed SARS-CoV-2 infection or an uninfected control (not recorded which). The chain has TRBV27 and TRBJ2-1; possible D gene TRBD2, 5 bases. The CDR3 bases are TGTGCCAGCAGTTTTAGCGACGGTGAGCAGTTCTTC. Its translation: CASSFSDGEQFF.